The clone carrying this T cell receptor (beta chain) has ten or more counts. The record originates from a study of T-cell reconstitution after alpha-beta-depleted transplantation in children. Preparation of the TCRbeta library was carried out with unique molecular identifiers. TCRdb called the PCR reads again in MiXCR, with one record for every CDR3 protein. The table has hundreds of thousands of distinct CDR3 sequences, roughly 15% seen once; the top ten hold under 1.2%. The CDR3 sequence is 14 residues long. The germline CDR1 and CDR2 sequences are DFQATT and SNEGSKA (reference sequence). The V gene lost 0 bases and the J gene lost 10 bases, with 18 bases spanning the gap.

This rearrangement joins TRBV20-1 to TRBJ1-1; D ambiguous. The clonotype comes from a human donor who donated a stem cell graft to a child with acute myeloid leukemia. The source material was PBMCs from the stem cell graft donor, sampled from the stem cell graft. The CDR3 region is CSARDTKRPNGAFF. CDR3 bases: TGCAGTGCTAGAGATACGAAGAGGCCGAACGGAGCTTTCTTT.